Described below is a single TCR beta chain sequence and its context. Antigen: not known. Researchers reported sorting every CD8+ T cell subset in triplicate, 330,000 or so cells per sort. Naive cells were sorted as CD45RO-, CCR7+, CD27+ and CD95-. This specimen comes from a study of CXCR3-negative and CXCR3-positive naive CD8 T cells. Study-wide findings and caveats: Memory CD8+ cells showed much lower diversity, while both naive subsets displayed comparably high diversity. The TRB CDR3s that CXCR3-positive naive cells carried were more hydrophobic than those of CXCR3-negative naive cells. Comparison of naive CXCR3-negative and CXCR3-positive cells revealed similar TRBV-TRBJ usage, while memory cells differed.

Researchers prepared the TRB cDNA libraries using 5' RACE with UMI labels. TCRdb reprocessed the 5' RACE reads and keeps a single row for each CDR3 protein, giving no DNA. The table counts about 120,000 distinct CDR3 sequences; around 0.38% lies in the top ten. This CDR3 comprises 13 residues. CDR1 is SEHNR, CDR2 FQNEAQ, per germline (reference sequence). The clonotype was recovered from a human donor in good health. Some clones in this sample may be carry-over from other donors' samples. This chain uses TRBV7-9 with TRBJ2-7. Specimen: naive CXCR3+ CD8+ T cells from blood. As for subset: CD45RO-CCR7+CD27+CD95- naive CD8+ T cells expressing CXCR3 (TNR3+). CDR3 amino acids: CASSSGLSREQYF.